What follows are 30 T cell receptor beta chains derived from one specimen sequenced in a study of stem cell transplantation in POMP-related autoinflammatory disease. TCRdb keeps only in-frame clones here, not all; method: immunoSEQ multiplex PCR. The sample has some 68,000 clones; approximately 91% are singletons. Sample: CD4+ T cells from PBMCs, taken after stem cell transplantation. These receptors originate from a human patient with POMP-related autoinflammation and immune dysregulation (PRAID). The graft donor may have contributed some T cells.

The rearrangement links TRBV6-5 to TRBJ1-6; 8 positions agree with TRBD1. The CDR3 is 16 amino acids. Germline loops: CDR1 MNHEY, CDR2 SVGAGI. V gave up 2 bases and J gave up 7 bases; unmatched junction bases: 7. The CDR3 DNA sequence: TGTGCCAGCAGTTACAGGACAGGGATCGGAAATTCACCCCTCCACTTT. It is translated as CASSYRTGIGNSPLHF.

A word on this clone: A read error may produce the germline difference seen at one junction end. The rearrangement joins TRBV19 to TRBJ1-3; perhaps TRBD1 as D (6 bases). The CDR3 length is 19 residues. Per germline, CDR1 LNHDA and CDR2 SQIVND (reference sequence). CDR3 sequence (DNA): TGTGCCACAGAGAAAATTGCAGGGGATCCAACTTACTCTGCAAACACCATATATTTT. It encodes CATEKIAGDPTYSANTIYF.

The chain carries TRBV5-6 and TRBJ2-7, with 8 bases that match TRBD1. Germline V CDR1 and CDR2: SGHDT, YYEEEE. V shed 2 bases and J 4 bases; nucleotides not matched to a gene: 14. The CDR3 is made up of 17 amino acids. The CDR3 bases are TGTGCCAGCAGCTTTTTTTCATCTTGGAACAGGGGGTACGAGCAGTACTTC. The encoded protein is CASSFFSSWNRGYEQYF.

In this sample, this clone turned up a few times. V gene TRBV20-1 combines with J gene TRBJ1-1; D remains ambiguous. Trimming left V 7 bases short and J 3 bases short, with 0 bases between. The CDR3 spans 8 residues. Looked up from germline, CDR1 is DFQATT and CDR2 is SNEGSKA (reference sequence). In nucleotides, the CDR3 is TGCAGTGACACTGAAGCTTTCTTT. As protein: CSDTEAFF.

This chain connects TRBV12-3 or TRBV12-4 to TRBJ1-4; D not certain. The CDR3 loop spans 12 amino acids. Deletions cut 6 bases from V and 8 bases from J, with 10 bases between. The CDR3 DNA reads as TGTGCCAGCAGCATATTGTGGGAAAAACTGTTTTTT. Its protein is CASSILWEKLFF.

This clone was observed a handful of times. This chain connects TRBV7-2 to TRBJ2-5, with a tentative D call TRBD2 (5 bases). V dropped 2 bases and J dropped 7 bases, with 20 bases sitting between them. Germline CDR1 and CDR2: SGHTA and FQGNSA. This CDR3 spans 16 amino acids. CDR3 loop: CASSLSASGWSWTQYF. CDR3 nucleotide sequence: TGTGCCAGCAGCTTAAGTGCCTCGGGGTGGTCTTGGACCCAGTACTTC.

J is TRBJ1-1 and V is TRBV6-5; possibly TRBD1 for D (6 bases). The length of the CDR3 is 14 residues. The germline V gene has CDR1 MNHEY and CDR2 SVGAGI. With 7 bases removed from V and 4 bases from J, the gap between germline ends came to 16 bases. CDR3 protein: CASNYRASATEAFF. As DNA, the CDR3 is TGTGCCAGCAACTACAGGGCTTCGGCCACTGAAGCTTTCTTT.

This clone was recorded once. The chain is built from TRBV20-1 and TRBJ2-7; the D is unclear. The V and J ends lost 6 bases and 4 bases respectively, with 7 bases between them. The CDR3 loop spans 10 amino acids. Germline V lookup: CDR1 DFQATT, CDR2 SNEGSKA (reference sequence). CDR3 bases: TGCAGTGCCGGGCCTTACGAGCAGTACTTC. It translates to CSAGPYEQYF.

The rearrangement joins TRBV11-2 to TRBJ1-6; possible D gene TRBD1, 6 bases. CDR1 SGHAT and CDR2 FQNNGV come from the germline V gene. The CDR3 totals 13 residues. The V end was cut by 4 bases, the J end by 10 bases, with 11 bases between. CDR3: CASSSDRRSPLHF. The CDR3 nucleotides are TGTGCCAGCAGCTCCGACAGGAGGTCACCCCTCCACTTT.

The chain joins TRBV18 to TRBJ1-2, with no clear D. CDR1 is KGHSH, CDR2 LQKENI, per germline. Trimming left V 0 bases short and J 4 bases short, with 12 bases between. This CDR3 region has 15 residues. Written as DNA, the CDR3 is TGTGCCAGCTCACCACCGCCCAGAGCCGCCTATGGCTACACCTTC. Protein product: CASSPPPRAAYGYTF.

This rearrangement joins TRBV30 to TRBJ1-5; the D is unclear. The germline CDR1 and CDR2 sequences are GTSNPN and SVGIG (reference sequence). Between the trimmed V and J ends, which lost 3 bases and 2 bases, there was a span of 11 bases. The CDR3 is 14 residues long. The CDR3 loop reads CAWSGSFGNQPQHF. For the CDR3, the DNA is TGTGCCTGGAGCGGGAGTTTCGGCAATCAGCCCCAGCATTTT.

The chain is built from TRBV19 and TRBJ2-5; weak D call: TRBD1 (5 bases). The germline V gene has CDR1 LNHDA and CDR2 SQIVND (reference sequence). The V end was cut by 3 bases, the J end by 4 bases, with 15 bases between. CDR3 length: 15 residues. DNA of the CDR3: TGTGCCAGTAGTATTCGAGGAGACAGAGGAGAGACCCAGTACTTC. Its protein is CASSIRGDRGETQYF.

The chain has TRBV19 and TRBJ1-2; no firm D call. Trimming took 2 bases from V and 1 from J, leaving 14 bases between them. Germline assignment: CDR1 LNHDA and CDR2 SQIVND (reference sequence). The CDR3 consists of 16 residues. CDR3 in amino acids: CASSIKGWRSNYGYTF. DNA for the CDR3: TGTGCCAGTAGTATAAAAGGGTGGAGAAGTAACTATGGCTACACCTTC. Looking up the rest from reference TRBV19 and TRBJ1-2 gives the full variable domain: DGGITQSPKYLFRKEGQNVTLSCEQNLNHDAMYWYRQDPGQGLRLIYYSQIVNDFQKGDIAEGYSVSREKKESFPLTVTSAQKNPTAFYLCASSIKGWRSNYGYTFGSGTRLTVV.

This chain links TRBV7-9 with TRBJ2-7, with 8 bases matching TRBD1. V lost 4 bases, J lost 12 bases, and 11 bases stayed unmatched. The CDR3 is 13 amino acids. The germline V gene has CDR1 SEHNR and CDR2 FQNEAQ (reference sequence). As DNA, the CDR3 is TGTGCCAGCAGCTACGGGAGCAGGGGGCAGGGGTACTTC. Residues: CASSYGSRGQGYF.

The chain carries TRBV19 and TRBJ2-5; 7 bases map to TRBD1. The CDR3 totals 15 residues. J was trimmed by 1 base and V by 8 bases; bases with no gene match: 10. Germline CDR1 reads LNHDA; CDR2 reads SQIVND (reference sequence). CDR3 sequence (DNA): TGTGCCAGTTCGTCGATTGGGGACAGCCAAGAGACCCAGTACTTC. It translates to CASSSIGDSQETQYF.

The V and J genes are TRBV28 and TRBJ2-2, with D uncertain. Germline-derived CDR1 and CDR2 are MDHEN and SYDVKM. V lost 5 bases to trimming and J lost 2 bases, with 12 bases between them. The CDR3 totals 15 residues. In DNA form, the CDR3 reads TGTGCCAGCAGTCCTCCTGGGGTTAACACCGGGGAGCTGTTTTTT. It is translated as CASSPPGVNTGELFF. Complete variable domain (other parts from reference TRBV28 and TRBJ2-2): DVKVTQSSRYLVKRTGEKVFLECVQDMDHENMFWYRQDPGLGLRLIYFSYDVKMKEKGDIPEGYSVSREKKERFSLILESASTNQTSMYLCASSPPGVNTGELFFGEGSRLTVL.

CDR3 DNA sequence: TGCAGCGTTGTAGTCCCAGTCGCCTTGAACACTGAAGCTTTCTTT. Translating gives CSVVVPVALNTEAFF. The chain has TRBV29-1 and TRBJ1-1; D is undetermined. The CDR3 contains 15 residues. CDR1 is SQVTM, CDR2 ANQGSEA, per germline. V lost 4 bases to trimming and J lost 0 bases, with 15 bases between them.

The chain links TRBV19 to TRBJ1-5, with TRBD1 matching over 8 bases. The CDR3 loop spans 16 amino acids. Trimming cost V 1 base and J 4 bases; bases outside gene matches: 6. Germline V gene data show CDR1 as LNHDA and CDR2 as SQIVND (reference sequence). CDR3 DNA: TGTGCCAGTAGTATAGGGAGGACAGGGAGGAATCAGCCCCAGCATTTT. The encoded protein is CASSIGRTGRNQPQHF.

This chain joins TRBV5-1 and TRBJ2-6; 12 bases are shared with TRBD2. The germline V gene has CDR1 SGHRS and CDR2 YFSETQ. The CDR3 loop spans 21 amino acids. The V and J ends lost 2 bases and 0 bases, in that order; junction bases with no gene match: 12. CDR3 sequence (DNA): TGCGCCAGCAGCTTTGGACGGACTAGCGGGACTCTGAGCTCTGGGGCCAACGTCCTGACTTTC. Translation: CASSFGRTSGTLSSGANVLTF.

J is TRBJ2-1 and V is TRBV28, with 10 bases lining up with TRBD2. The germline gives CDR1 MDHEN, CDR2 SYDVKM. The V and J ends lost 6 bases and 4 bases, in that order; junction bases with no gene match: 6. This CDR3 is built from 15 residues. The CDR3 sequence is CASSRTSGFYNEQFF. The CDR3 DNA follows: TGTGCCAGCAGCCGGACTAGCGGCTTTTACAATGAGCAGTTCTTC.

The gene calls are TRBV19 and TRBJ1-5, with D possibly matching TRBD1 (5 bases). V was clipped by 4 bases and J by 5 bases, with 15 bases between them. There are 15 residues in the CDR3. Germline CDR1 is LNHDA and CDR2 is SQIVND (reference sequence). CDR3 in amino acids: CASSKGQISDQPQHF. In DNA, the CDR3 is TGTGCCAGTAGTAAGGGGCAGATCTCGGATCAGCCCCAGCATTTT.

This clone has just a few counts. The chain is built from TRBV9 and TRBJ1-6, with 9 nucleotides matching TRBD1. Germline CDR1 and CDR2: SGDLS and YYNGEE. J gave up 5 bases and V 4 bases, and 7 bases lay outside the gene matches. The length of the CDR3 is 16 residues. CDR3 region: CASSTRTGVDNSPLHF. The DNA for the CDR3 is TGTGCCAGCAGCACTCGGACAGGGGTGGATAATTCACCCCTCCACTTT. Combining the CDR3 with reference TRBV9 and TRBJ1-6 gives the whole variable domain DSGVTQTPKHLITATGQRVTLRCSPRSGDLSVYWYQQSLDQGLQFLIQYYNGEERAKGNILERFSAQQFPDLHSELNLSSLELGDSALYFCASSTRTGVDNSPLHFGNGTRLTVT.

The rearrangement uses TRBV9 and TRBJ2-5; 7 nucleotides agree with TRBD2. V lost 4 bases to trimming and J lost 4 bases; unmatched junction nucleotides: 7. The germline V gene has CDR1 SGDLS and CDR2 YYNGEE. The CDR3 contains 14 residues. CDR3 DNA: TGTGCCAGCAGCCCCATCTCGGGGGGAGAGACCCAGTACTTC. Its protein product is CASSPISGGETQYF.

This rearrangement joins TRBV10-1 to TRBJ2-2, with D unresolved. Trimming removed 4 bases from V and 7 bases from J, with 10 bases in between. CDR3 length: 13 residues. Germline loops: CDR1 WNHNN, CDR2 SYGVQD (reference sequence). This chain's CDR3 is CASSGEFFGELFF. Written as DNA, the CDR3 is TGCGCCAGCAGTGGAGAGTTTTTCGGGGAGCTGTTTTTT.

The sample holds one count of this clone. The CDR3 sequence: CASSSRQLGGMNTEAFF. Here the CDR3 DNA reads TGTGCCAGCAGTTCACGTCAGCTTGGTGGGATGAACACTGAAGCTTTCTTT. The V call is TRBV28, the J call TRBJ1-1; D is uncertain. The CDR3 contains 17 residues. Trimming left V 4 bases short and J 0 bases short, with 18 bases between. Germline loops: CDR1 MDHEN, CDR2 SYDVKM.

V and J are TRBV7-9 and TRBJ2-1, with TRBD2 matching 8 bases. V shed 1 base, J shed 4 bases, and the junction held 9 bases outside the gene matches. The CDR3 length is 17 residues. The germline gives CDR1 SEHNR, CDR2 FQNEAQ (reference sequence). CDR3 coding DNA: TGTGCCAGCAGCTTAGGGGCTAGCGGGCTGCGGTACAATGAGCAGTTCTTC. Its translation: CASSLGASGLRYNEQFF. Using reference TRBV7-9 and TRBJ2-1 for the parts outside the CDR3, the full variable domain is DTGVSQNPRHKITKRGQNVTFRCDPISEHNRLYWYRQTLGQGPEFLTYFQNEAQLEKSRLLSDRFSAERPKGSFSTLEIQRTEQGDSAMYLCASSLGASGLRYNEQFFGPGTRLTVL.

V is TRBV6-5 and J is TRBJ1-6; TRBD1 is a possible D gene (5 bases). This CDR3 region has 15 residues. The V end lost 4 bases, the J end lost 4 bases, and 11 bases lay between the germline ends. Germline CDR1 is MNHEY and CDR2 is SVGAGI. In DNA form, the CDR3 reads TGTGCCAGCAGTTCCCGACAGCGTTATAATTCACCCCTCCACTTT. This translates into CASSSRQRYNSPLHF.

This clone was observed a few times. The chain combines TRBV18 with TRBJ1-4; D uncertain. This CDR3 is 15 amino acids long. The germline V and J ends were trimmed by 0 bases and 7 bases, with 12 bases remaining between them. Germline CDR1 is KGHSH and CDR2 is LQKENI. The CDR3 nucleotides are TGTGCCAGCTCACCACCCGGATACTCGGGTGAAAAACTGTTTTTT. This codes for CASSPPGYSGEKLFF.

V gene TRBV3-1 (or the pseudogene TRBV3-2) combines with J gene TRBJ2-7; D is undetermined. CDR1 and CDR2 from the germline V gene are LGHDT and YNNKEL (reference sequence). Trimming shortened V by 3 bases and J by 5 bases, and 11 bases separated the two germline ends. CDR3 size: 13 residues. DNA for the CDR3: TGTGCCAGCAGCCAGTCGGTTCGCAACGAGCAGTACTTC. Its protein product is CASSQSVRNEQYF.

The V call is TRBV30, the J call TRBJ2-7; D might be TRBD1 (7 bases). This CDR3 has 17 amino acids. Germline V lookup: CDR1 GTSNPN, CDR2 SVGIG (reference sequence). V was clipped by 2 bases and J by 6 bases, with 26 bases between them. As DNA, the CDR3 is TGTGCCTGGAGTCCCACCAGGGGGAGCGGGTGGCCGGGCGAGCAGTACTTC. It is translated as CAWSPTRGSGWPGEQYF.